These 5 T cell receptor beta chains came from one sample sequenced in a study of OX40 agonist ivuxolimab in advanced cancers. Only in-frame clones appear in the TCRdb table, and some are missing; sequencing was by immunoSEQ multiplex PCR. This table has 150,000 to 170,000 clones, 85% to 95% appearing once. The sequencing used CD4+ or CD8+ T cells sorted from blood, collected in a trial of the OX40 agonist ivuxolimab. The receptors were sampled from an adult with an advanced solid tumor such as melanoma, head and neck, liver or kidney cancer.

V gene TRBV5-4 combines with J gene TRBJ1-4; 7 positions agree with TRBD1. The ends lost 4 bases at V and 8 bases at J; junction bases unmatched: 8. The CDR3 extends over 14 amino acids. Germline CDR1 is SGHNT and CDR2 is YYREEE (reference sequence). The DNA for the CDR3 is TGTGCCAGCAGCCCCGACAGGGCCGAGGAAAAACTGTTTTTT. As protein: CASSPDRAEEKLFF.

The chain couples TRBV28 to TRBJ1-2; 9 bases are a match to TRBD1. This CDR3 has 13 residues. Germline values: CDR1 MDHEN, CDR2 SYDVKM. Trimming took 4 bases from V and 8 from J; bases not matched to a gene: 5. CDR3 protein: CASSSRQGGGYTF. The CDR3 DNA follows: TGTGCCAGCAGTTCTCGACAGGGGGGCGGCTACACCTTC.

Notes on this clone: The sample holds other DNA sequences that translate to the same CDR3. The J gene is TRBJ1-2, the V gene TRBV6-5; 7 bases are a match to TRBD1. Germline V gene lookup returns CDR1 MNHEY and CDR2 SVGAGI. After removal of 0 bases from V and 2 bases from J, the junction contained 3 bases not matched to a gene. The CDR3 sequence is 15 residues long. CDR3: CASSYSLDRNYGYTF. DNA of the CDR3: TGTGCCAGCAGTTACTCCTTGGACAGGAACTATGGCTACACCTTC.

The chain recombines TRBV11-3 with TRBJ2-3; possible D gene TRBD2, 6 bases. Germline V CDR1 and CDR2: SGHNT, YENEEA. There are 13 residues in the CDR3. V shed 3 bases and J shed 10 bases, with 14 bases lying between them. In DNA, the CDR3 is TGTGCCAGCAGCTTTCGGGGGTCCCGGGCGCAGTATTTT. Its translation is CASSFRGSRAQYF. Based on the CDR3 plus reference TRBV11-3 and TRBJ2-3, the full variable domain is EAGVVQSPRYKIIEKKQPVAFWCNPISGHNTLYWYLQNLGQGPELLIRYENEEAVDDSQLPKDRFSAERLKGVDSTLKIQPAELGDSAVYLCASSFRGSRAQYFGPGTRLTVL.

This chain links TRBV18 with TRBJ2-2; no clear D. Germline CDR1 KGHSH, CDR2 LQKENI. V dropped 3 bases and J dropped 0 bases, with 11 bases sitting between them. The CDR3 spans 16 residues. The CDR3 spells CASSPFDSANTGELFF. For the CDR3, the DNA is TGTGCCAGCTCACCGTTCGACTCCGCGAACACCGGGGAGCTGTTTTTT. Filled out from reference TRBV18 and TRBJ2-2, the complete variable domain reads NAGVMQNPRHLVRRRGQEARLRCSPMKGHSHVYWYRQLPEEGLKFMVYLQKENIIDESGMPKERFSAEFPKEGPSILRIQQVVRGDSAAYFCASSPFDSANTGELFFGEGSRLTVL.